This TCR beta chain was sequenced for a study of blood T cell repertoires in COVID-19. Study-level background: Researchers got acute and convalescent COVID-19 samples from the United States, Italy and Spain. Nucleic acid was either cDNA or gDNA, and it came from T cells, B-cell-depleted T cells, or PBMCs.

V lost 1 base, J lost 0 bases, and 9 bases lay in between. The CDR3 is 15 amino acids. The germline gives CDR1 SGHAT, CDR2 FQNNGV. The table came from immunoSEQ multiplex PCR; TCRdb's copy has only in-frame clones and leaves some out. The profile shows hundreds of thousands of clones, about nine tenths of them singletons. Sequencing was done on a sample of peripheral blood. The TCR sequence derives from a man of 80 years or more with acute or convalescent COVID-19. V is TRBV11-2 and J is TRBJ1-2; tentative D call: TRBD1 (6 bases). The CDR3 DNA follows: TGTGCCAGCAGCTTAGGAGGGACAACTAACTATGGCTACACCTTC. Translation gives CASSLGGTTNYGYTF.